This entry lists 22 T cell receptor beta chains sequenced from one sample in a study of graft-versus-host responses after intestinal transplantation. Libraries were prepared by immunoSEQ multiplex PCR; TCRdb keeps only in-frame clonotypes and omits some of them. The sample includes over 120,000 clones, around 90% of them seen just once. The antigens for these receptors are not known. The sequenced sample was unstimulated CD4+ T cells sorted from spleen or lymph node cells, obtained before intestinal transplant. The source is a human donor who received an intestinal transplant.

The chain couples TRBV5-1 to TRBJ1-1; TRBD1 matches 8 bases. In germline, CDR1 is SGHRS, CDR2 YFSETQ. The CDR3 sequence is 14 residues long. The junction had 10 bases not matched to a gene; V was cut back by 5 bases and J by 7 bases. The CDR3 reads CASSSQGADDEAFF. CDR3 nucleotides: TGCGCCAGCAGTTCTCAGGGGGCGGATGATGAAGCTTTCTTT.

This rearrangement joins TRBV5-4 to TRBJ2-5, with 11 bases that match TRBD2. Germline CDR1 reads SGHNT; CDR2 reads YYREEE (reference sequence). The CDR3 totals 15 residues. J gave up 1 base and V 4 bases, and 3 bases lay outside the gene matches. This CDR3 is CASSVAGGFQETQYF. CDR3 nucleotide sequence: TGTGCCAGCAGCGTAGCGGGAGGGTTCCAAGAGACCCAGTACTTC.

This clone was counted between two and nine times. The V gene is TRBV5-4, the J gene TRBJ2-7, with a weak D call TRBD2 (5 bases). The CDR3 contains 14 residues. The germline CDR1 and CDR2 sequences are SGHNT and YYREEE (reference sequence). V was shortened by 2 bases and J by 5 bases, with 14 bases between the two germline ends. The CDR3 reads CASSLTRGSDEQYF. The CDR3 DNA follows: TGTGCCAGCAGCTTAACCCGGGGTAGTGACGAGCAGTACTTC.

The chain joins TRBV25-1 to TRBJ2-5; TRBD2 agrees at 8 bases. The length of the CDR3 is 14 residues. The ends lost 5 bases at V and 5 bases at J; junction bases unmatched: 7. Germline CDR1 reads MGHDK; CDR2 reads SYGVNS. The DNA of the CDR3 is TGTGCCAGCAGTCTTCCGGGGGGGGGCGAGACCCAGTACTTC. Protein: CASSLPGGGETQYF. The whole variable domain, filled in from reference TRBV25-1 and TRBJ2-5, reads EADIYQTPRYLVIGTGKKITLECSQTMGHDKMYWYQQDPGMELHLIHYSYGVNSTEKGDLSSESTVSRIRTEHFPLTLESARPSHTSQYLCASSLPGGGETQYFGPGTRLLVL.

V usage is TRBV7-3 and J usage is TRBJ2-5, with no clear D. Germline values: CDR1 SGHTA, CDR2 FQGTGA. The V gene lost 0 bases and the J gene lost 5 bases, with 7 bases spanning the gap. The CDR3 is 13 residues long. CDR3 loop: CASSLTAGETQYF. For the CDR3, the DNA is TGTGCCAGCAGCTTAACGGCCGGGGAGACCCAGTACTTC.

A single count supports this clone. The CDR3 DNA follows: TGTGCCAGCAGCCGGACTAGCGGAGACCAAGAGACCCAGTACTTC. Protein product: CASSRTSGDQETQYF. The chain is built from TRBV6-5 and TRBJ2-5; 10 bases are a match to TRBD2. Germline CDR1 is MNHEY and CDR2 is SVGAGI. The CDR3 extends over 15 amino acids. With 6 bases clipped from V and 0 bases from J, the junction kept 4 bases outside the gene matches.

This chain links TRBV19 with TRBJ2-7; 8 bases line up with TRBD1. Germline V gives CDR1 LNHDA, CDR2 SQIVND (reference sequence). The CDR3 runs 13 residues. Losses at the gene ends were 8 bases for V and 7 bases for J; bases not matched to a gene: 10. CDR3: CASGNRGMIEQYF. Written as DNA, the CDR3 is TGTGCCAGTGGAAACAGGGGGATGATTGAGCAGTACTTC.

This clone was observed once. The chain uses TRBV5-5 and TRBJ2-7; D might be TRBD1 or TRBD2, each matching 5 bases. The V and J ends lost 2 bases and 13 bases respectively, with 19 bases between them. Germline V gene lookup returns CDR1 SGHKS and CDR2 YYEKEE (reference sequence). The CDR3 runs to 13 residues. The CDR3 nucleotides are TGTGCCAGCAGCTTACCCGGGGCAAGGGCCCTCTACTTC. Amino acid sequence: CASSLPGARALYF.

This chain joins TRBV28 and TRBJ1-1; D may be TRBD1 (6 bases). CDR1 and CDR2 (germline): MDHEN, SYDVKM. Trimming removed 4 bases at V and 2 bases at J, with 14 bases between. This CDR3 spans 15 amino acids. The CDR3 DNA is TGTGCCAGCAGTTCGCCACAGGGACCTAACACTGAAGCTTTCTTT. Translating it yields CASSSPQGPNTEAFF.

The CDR3 is CASISGGNSPLHF. The CDR3 DNA reads TGTGCCAGCATCAGTGGGGGGAATTCACCCCTCCACTTT. The chain has TRBV28 and TRBJ1-6; D perhaps matches TRBD1 (5 bases). The germline V gene encodes CDR1 MDHEN and CDR2 SYDVKM. CDR3 size: 13 residues. Trimming cost V 7 bases and J 7 bases, with 11 bases left between them.

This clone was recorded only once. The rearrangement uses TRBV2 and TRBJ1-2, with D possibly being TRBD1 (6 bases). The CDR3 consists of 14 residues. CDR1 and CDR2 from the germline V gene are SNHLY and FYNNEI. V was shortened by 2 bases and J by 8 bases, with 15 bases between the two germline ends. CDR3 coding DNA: TGTGCCAGCAGTGAATTGGGGGCCCTATGGGGCTACACCTTC. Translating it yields CASSELGALWGYTF.

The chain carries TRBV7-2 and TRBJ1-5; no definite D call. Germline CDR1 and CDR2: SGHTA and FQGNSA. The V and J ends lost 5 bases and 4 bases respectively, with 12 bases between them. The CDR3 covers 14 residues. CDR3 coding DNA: TGTGCCAGCAGCCCAAGGATCGGAAATCAGCCCCAGCATTTT. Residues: CASSPRIGNQPQHF.

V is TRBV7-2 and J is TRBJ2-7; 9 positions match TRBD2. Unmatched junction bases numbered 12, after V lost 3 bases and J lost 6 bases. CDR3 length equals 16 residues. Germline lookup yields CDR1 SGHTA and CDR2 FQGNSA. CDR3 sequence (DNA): TGTGCCAGCAGCTTCCTAAGCGGGAGGCTCCTCGGCGAGCAGTACTTC. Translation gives CASSFLSGRLLGEQYF.

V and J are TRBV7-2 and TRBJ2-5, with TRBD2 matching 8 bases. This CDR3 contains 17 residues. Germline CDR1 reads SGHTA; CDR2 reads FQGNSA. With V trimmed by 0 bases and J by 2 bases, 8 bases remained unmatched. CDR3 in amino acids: CASSLATGGLNQETQYF. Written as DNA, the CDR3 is TGTGCCAGCAGCTTAGCAACGGGAGGGCTCAATCAAGAGACCCAGTACTTC. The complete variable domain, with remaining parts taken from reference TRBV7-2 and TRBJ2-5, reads GAGVSQSPSNKVTEKGKDVELRCDPISGHTALYWYRQSLGQGLEFLIYFQGNSAPDKSGLPSDRFSAERTGGSVSTLTIQRTQQEDSAVYLCASSLATGGLNQETQYFGPGTRLLVL.

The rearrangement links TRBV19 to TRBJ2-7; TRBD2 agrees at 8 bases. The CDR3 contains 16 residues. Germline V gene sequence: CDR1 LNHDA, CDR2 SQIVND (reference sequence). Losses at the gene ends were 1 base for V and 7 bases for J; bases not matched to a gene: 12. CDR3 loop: CASSIGAGVPTLEQYF. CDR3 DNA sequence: TGTGCCAGTAGTATAGGAGCGGGAGTCCCAACATTAGAGCAGTACTTC.

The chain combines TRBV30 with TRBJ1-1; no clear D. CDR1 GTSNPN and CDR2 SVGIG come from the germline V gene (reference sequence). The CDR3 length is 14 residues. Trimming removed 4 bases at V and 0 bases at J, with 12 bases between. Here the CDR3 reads CAWTVGGMNTEAFF. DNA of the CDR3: TGTGCCTGGACGGTGGGAGGGATGAACACTGAAGCTTTCTTT. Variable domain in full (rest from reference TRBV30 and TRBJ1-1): SQTIHQWPATLVQPVGSPLSLECTVEGTSNPNLYWYRQAAGRGLQLLFYSVGIGQISSEVPQNLSASRPQDRQFILSSKKLLLSDSGFYLCAWTVGGMNTEAFFGQGTRLTVV.

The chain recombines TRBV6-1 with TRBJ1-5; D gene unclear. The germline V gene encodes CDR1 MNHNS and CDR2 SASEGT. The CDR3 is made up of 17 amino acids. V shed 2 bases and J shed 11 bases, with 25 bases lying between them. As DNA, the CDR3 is TGTGCCAGCAGTGAAATTGTGGGAGTGGCCTATCGAATAACCCAGCATTTT. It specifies CASSEIVGVAYRITQHF.

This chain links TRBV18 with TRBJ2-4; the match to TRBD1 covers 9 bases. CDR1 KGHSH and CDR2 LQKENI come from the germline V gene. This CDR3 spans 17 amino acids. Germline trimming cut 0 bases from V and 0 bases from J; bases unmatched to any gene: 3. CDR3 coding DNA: TGTGCCAGCTCACCACCTCGGACAGGGGTAGCCAAAAACATTCAGTACTTC. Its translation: CASSPPRTGVAKNIQYF.

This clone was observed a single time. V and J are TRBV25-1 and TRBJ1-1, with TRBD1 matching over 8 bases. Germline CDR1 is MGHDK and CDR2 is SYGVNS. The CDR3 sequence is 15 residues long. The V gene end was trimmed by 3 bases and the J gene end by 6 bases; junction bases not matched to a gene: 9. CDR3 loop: CASSDYDRGFAEAFF. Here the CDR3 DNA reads TGTGCCAGCAGTGATTACGACAGGGGTTTCGCTGAAGCTTTCTTT.

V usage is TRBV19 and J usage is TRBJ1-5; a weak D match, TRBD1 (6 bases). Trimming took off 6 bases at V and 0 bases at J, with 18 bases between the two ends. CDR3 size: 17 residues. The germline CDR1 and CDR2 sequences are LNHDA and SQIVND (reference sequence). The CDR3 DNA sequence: TGTGCCAGTAGCAGAAATGTGGGGGGCTATAGCAATCAGCCCCAGCATTTT. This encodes CASSRNVGGYSNQPQHF.

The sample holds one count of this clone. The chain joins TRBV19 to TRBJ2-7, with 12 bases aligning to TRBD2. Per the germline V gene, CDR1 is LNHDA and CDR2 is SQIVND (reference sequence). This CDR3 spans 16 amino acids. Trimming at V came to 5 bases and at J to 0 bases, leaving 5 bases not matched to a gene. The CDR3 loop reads CASSLGLAGLSYEQYF. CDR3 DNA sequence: TGTGCCAGTAGTCTCGGACTAGCGGGACTCTCCTACGAGCAGTACTTC.

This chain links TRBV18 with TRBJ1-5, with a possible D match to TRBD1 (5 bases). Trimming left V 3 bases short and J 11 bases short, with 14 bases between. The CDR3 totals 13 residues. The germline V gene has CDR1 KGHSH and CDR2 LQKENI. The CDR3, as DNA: TGTGCCAGCTCACCTAACGGGGGGGGGTCCCAGCATTTT. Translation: CASSPNGGGSQHF.